The 4 T cell receptor beta chains in this list originate from one sample, sequenced in a study of post-analysis software for immune sequencing data. General study findings and limits: In patients, about 5 TRBV segments were more frequent than in controls, with TRBV5-6, TRBV5-1 and TRBV20-1 among them.

Sequencing libraries made from TCR beta cDNA carried unique molecular identifiers. TCRdb re-derived calls from the PCR reads in MiXCR, one entry per CDR3 protein. The profile shows hundreds of thousands of distinct CDR3 sequences, 25% to 30% of them singletons. Antigens of these TCRs are unknown. The sample consisted of blood. The receptors derive from a girl aged 10-17 years with multiple sclerosis.

This clonotype showed up just a few times. The rearrangement links TRBV7-2 to TRBJ2-1; 8 nucleotides agree with TRBD2. This CDR3 contains 15 residues. With V trimmed by 5 bases and J by 3 bases, 6 bases remained unmatched. Looked up from germline, CDR1 is SGHTA and CDR2 is FQGNSA. In nucleotides, the CDR3 is TGTGCCAGCAGCGCCAGCGGGGGAATCTACAATGAGCAGTTCTTC. Its protein product is CASSASGGIYNEQFF.

In this sample, this clonotype turned up a few times. This chain joins TRBV5-5 and TRBJ2-3; D is possibly TRBD2 (5 bases). Trimming removed 3 bases at V and 2 bases at J, with 13 bases between. In germline, CDR1 is SGHKS, CDR2 YYEKEE (reference sequence). CDR3 length: 15 residues. The chain's CDR3 is CASSWRASHTDTQYF. The CDR3 DNA is TGTGCCAGCAGCTGGCGGGCTAGCCACACAGATACGCAGTATTTT.

This clonotype was found a few times. The chain recombines TRBV29-1 with TRBJ1-2; no clear D gene. V lost 6 bases and J 9 bases, leaving 14 bases between the germline ends. Germline values: CDR1 SQVTM, CDR2 ANQGSEA. The CDR3 is 11 residues long. The CDR3 DNA follows: TGCAGCGTCGGAAAAGAGGAAAGCTACACCTTC. Translated: CSVGKEESYTF.

This clonotype was seen at least ten times. The chain uses TRBV5-5 and TRBJ1-4, with D perhaps matching TRBD1 (6 bases). This CDR3 is 13 amino acids long. V lost 1 base, J lost 6 bases, and 7 bases lay in between. Germline assignment: CDR1 SGHKS and CDR2 YYEKEE (reference sequence). The CDR3 reads CASSLKGDEKLFF. CDR3 DNA: TGTGCCAGCAGCTTGAAGGGGGATGAAAAACTGTTTTTT. Using reference TRBV5-5 and TRBJ1-4 for the parts outside the CDR3, the full variable domain is DAGVTQSPTHLIKTRGQQVTLRCSPISGHKSVSWYQQVLGQGPQFIFQYYEKEERGRGNFPDRFSARQFPNYSSELNVNALLLGDSALYLCASSLKGDEKLFFGSGTQLSVL.